Listed below are T cell receptor beta chains from one sample, sequenced in a study of spatial heterogeneity in lung cancer. TCRdb processed the 5' RACE reads anew with MiXCR; each CDR3 protein has one entry. In the table there are about 23,000 distinct CDR3 sequences, 3.3% of which are singletons. Here the sequenced sample was PBMCs, taken at surgery. All receptors derive from a female donor with early-stage non-small cell lung cancer. The CDR3 runs from the conserved cysteine through the conserved F or W. A D gene is named only where the DNA matches it firmly. Size is omitted from some rows. Given values are once, few, many or a class for expanded clones.

>TRBV29-1|TRBJ2-7|many|.
CSVVIRPSYEQYF
TGCAGCGTTGTCATCAGACCCTCCTACGAGCAGTACTTC
>TRBV28|TRBJ2-4|medium-sized|TRBD1
CASSYSGGQGIQYF
TGTGCCAGCAGTTATTCAGGGGGCCAGGGCATTCAGTACTTC
>TRBV5-6|TRBJ1-6|many|.
CASSFGRLPLHF
TGTGCCAGCAGCTTCGGCAGGTTACCCCTCCACTTT
>TRBV29-1|TRBJ2-1|many|.
CSVEVGMTFNEQFF
TGCAGCGTTGAAGTGGGAATGACCTTCAATGAGCAGTTCTTC
>TRBV20-1|TRBJ1-3|many|TRBD1
CSAPEWGQGGSAIYF
TGCAGTGCTCCTGAATGGGGACAGGGGGGCAGTGCCATATATTTT
>TRBV5-1|TRBJ2-7|many|TRBD2
CASSAGTSALYEQYF
TGCGCCAGCAGCGCCGGGACTAGCGCCCTATACGAGCAGTACTTC
>TRBV18|TRBJ1-1|many|.
CASSPEIRGTEAFF
TGTGCCAGCTCACCAGAGATCCGGGGGACTGAAGCTTTCTTT
>TRBV24-1|TRBJ2-5|many|TRBD1
CATSDFRKGAETQYF
TGTGCCACCAGTGATTTTCGAAAGGGGGCGGAGACCCAGTACTTC
>TRBV6-1|TRBJ2-7|many|.
CASSDRRFTSYEQYF
TGTGCCAGCAGTGACAGACGATTTACTTCCTACGAGCAGTACTTC
>TRBV4-2|TRBJ1-6|many|.
CASSQVQEENSPLHF
TGTGCCAGCAGCCAAGTCCAGGAGGAGAATTCACCCCTCCACTTT
>TRBV7-8|TRBJ2-1|many|.
CASSPRGSEQFF
TGTGCCAGCAGCCCAAGGGGAAGTGAGCAGTTCTTC
>TRBV9|TRBJ2-2|many|TRBD2
CASSLSGRARTGELFF
TGTGCCAGCAGCCTTAGCGGGAGGGCCCGGACCGGGGAGCTGTTTTTT
>TRBV19|TRBJ1-5|many|.
CASSRFSNQPQHF
TGTGCCAGTAGCCGGTTTAGCAATCAGCCCCAGCATTTT
>TRBV19|TRBJ2-7|few|TRBD2
CASSRAVGAGGYEQYF
TGTGCCAGTAGTAGGGCGGTTGGTGCGGGAGGCTACGAGCAGTACTTC
>TRBV7-9|TRBJ2-4|many|.
CASSSTSGARSGNIQYF
TGTGCCAGCAGCTCGACCTCCGGGGCCCGATCTGGAAACATTCAGTACTTC
>TRBV27|TRBJ2-3|many|.
CASSLFRGGTDTQYF
TGTGCCAGCAGTTTATTCCGTGGGGGCACAGATACGCAGTATTTT
>TRBV7-3|TRBJ2-7|many|.
CATAPQASGREQQYF
TGTGCCACCGCCCCTCAGGCTAGTGGCAGGGAGCAGCAGTACTTC
>TRBV7-9|TRBJ2-2|.|.
CASIPNHVTGELFF
TGTGCCAGCATCCCCAACCACGTCACCGGGGAGCTGTTTTTT
>TRBV9|TRBJ1-5|many|.
CASSGRGSNQPQHF
TGTGCCAGCAGCGGTCGAGGCAGCAATCAGCCCCAGCATTTT
>TRBV3-1|TRBJ2-3|many|TRBD1
CASSPTRDSTQYF
TGTGCCAGCAGCCCCACGAGGGACAGCACGCAGTATTTT
>TRBV10-1|TRBJ2-5|many|.
CASSEGTRETQYF
TGCGCCAGCAGTGAGGGGACTCGAGAGACCCAGTACTTC
>TRBV6-5|TRBJ2-5|many|.
CASSYSGDVKTQYF
TGTGCCAGCAGTTACTCTGGAGACGTAAAGACCCAGTACTTC
>TRBV28|TRBJ2-1|many|TRBD2
CASSFDGRAQNEQFF
TGTGCCAGCAGTTTTGACGGGAGGGCCCAGAATGAGCAGTTCTTC
>TRBV20-1|TRBJ2-1|many|TRBD2
CSAATSGSKDEQFF
TGCAGTGCTGCGACTAGCGGGAGTAAGGATGAGCAGTTCTTC
>TRBV10-2|TRBJ2-1|many|TRBD2
CASRAGPGLANEQFF
TGCGCCAGCAGGGCAGGGCCGGGACTAGCTAATGAGCAGTTCTTC
>TRBV6-5|TRBJ2-1|many|TRBD1
CASRPRQGYNEQFF
TGTGCCAGCAGGCCCAGACAGGGTTACAATGAGCAGTTCTTC